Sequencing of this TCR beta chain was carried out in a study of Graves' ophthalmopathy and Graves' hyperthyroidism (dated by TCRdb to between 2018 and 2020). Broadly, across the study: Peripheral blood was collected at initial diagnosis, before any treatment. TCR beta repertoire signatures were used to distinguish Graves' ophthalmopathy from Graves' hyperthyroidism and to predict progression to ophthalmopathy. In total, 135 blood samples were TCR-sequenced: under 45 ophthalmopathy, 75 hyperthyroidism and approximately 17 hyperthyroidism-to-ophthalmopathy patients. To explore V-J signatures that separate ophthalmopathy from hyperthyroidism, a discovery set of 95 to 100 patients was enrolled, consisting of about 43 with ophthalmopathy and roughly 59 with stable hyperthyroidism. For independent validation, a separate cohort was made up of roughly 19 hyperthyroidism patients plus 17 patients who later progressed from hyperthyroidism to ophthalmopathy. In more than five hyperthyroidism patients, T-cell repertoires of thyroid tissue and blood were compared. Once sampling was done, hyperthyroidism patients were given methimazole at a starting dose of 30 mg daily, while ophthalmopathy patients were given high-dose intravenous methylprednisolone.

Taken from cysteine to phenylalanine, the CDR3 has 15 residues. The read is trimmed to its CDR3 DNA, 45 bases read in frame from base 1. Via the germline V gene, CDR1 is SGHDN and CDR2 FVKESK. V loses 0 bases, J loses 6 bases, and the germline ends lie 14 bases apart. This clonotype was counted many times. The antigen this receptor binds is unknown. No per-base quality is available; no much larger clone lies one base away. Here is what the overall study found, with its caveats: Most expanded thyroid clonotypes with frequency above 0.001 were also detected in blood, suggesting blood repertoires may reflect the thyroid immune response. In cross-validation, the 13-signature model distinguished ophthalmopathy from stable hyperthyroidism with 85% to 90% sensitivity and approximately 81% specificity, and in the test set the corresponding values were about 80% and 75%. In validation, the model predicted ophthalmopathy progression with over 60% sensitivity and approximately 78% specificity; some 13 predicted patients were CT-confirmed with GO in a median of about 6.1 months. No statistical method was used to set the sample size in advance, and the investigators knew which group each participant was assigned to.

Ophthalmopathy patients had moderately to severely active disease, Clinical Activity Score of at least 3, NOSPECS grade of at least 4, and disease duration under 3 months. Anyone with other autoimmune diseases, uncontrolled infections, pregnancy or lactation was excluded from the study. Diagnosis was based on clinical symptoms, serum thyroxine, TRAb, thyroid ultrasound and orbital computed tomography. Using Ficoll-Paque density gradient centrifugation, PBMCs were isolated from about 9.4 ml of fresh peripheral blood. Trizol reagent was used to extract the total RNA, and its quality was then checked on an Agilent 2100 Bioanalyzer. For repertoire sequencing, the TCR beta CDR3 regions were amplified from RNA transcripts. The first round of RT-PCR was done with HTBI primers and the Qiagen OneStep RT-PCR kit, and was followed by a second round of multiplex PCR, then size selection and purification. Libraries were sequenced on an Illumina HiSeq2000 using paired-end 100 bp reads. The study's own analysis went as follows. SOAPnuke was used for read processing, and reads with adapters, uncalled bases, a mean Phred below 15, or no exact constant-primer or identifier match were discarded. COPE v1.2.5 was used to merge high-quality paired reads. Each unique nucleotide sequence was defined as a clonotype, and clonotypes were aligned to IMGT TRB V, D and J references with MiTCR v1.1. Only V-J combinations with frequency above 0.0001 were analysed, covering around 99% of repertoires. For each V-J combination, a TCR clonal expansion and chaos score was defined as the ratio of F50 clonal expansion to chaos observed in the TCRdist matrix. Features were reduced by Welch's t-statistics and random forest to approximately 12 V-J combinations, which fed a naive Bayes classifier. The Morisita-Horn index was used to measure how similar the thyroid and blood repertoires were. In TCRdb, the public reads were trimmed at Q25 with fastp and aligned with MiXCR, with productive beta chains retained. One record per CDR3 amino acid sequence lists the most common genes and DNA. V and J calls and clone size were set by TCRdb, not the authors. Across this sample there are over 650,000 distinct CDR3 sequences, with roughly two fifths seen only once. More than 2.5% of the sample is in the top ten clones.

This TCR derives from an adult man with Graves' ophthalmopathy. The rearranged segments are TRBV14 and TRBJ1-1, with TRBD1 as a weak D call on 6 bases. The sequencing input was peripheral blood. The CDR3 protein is CASSQDHTGIAEAFF. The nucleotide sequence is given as TGTGCCAGCAGCCAAGATCATACAGGGATCGCTGAAGCTTTCTTT.